Listed here is a single T cell receptor (beta chain). The antigen is not known. The library was built from about 400 ng RNA with molecular barcoded adaptors for alpha/delta and beta/gamma chains. Each CDR3 protein is one row after TCRdb ran MiXCR on the reads. Seen here are approximately 45,000 distinct CDR3 sequences, roughly a fifth observed once, and the top ten hold under 40%. Every patient had bone marrow sampled while the disease was active. Trimming removed 4 bases at V and 4 bases at J, with 12 bases between. The CDR3 contains 14 residues. From germline, CDR1 is LGHDT and CDR2 YNNKEL (reference sequence). These data originate in a study of read filtering for tumor transcriptome and immune sequencing. On the study more broadly: Under ten patients were R-ISS I, 16 were R-ISS II, more than five were R-ISS III. After DNase treatment, RNA was made into whole-transcriptome libraries. Study-wide points: Dropping single-read clonotypes raised IR-seq and RNA-seq shared-clonotype correlation.

Material: a population of CD138-negative cells sorted from bone marrow. The sequence was obtained from a donor aged 40 or over with multiple myeloma. V is TRBV3-1 and J is TRBJ2-3; D remains unclear. The CDR3 bases are TGTGCCAGCAGCCTAGGTCAGCAGCCAGATACGCAGTATTTT. As protein: CASSLGQQPDTQYF.